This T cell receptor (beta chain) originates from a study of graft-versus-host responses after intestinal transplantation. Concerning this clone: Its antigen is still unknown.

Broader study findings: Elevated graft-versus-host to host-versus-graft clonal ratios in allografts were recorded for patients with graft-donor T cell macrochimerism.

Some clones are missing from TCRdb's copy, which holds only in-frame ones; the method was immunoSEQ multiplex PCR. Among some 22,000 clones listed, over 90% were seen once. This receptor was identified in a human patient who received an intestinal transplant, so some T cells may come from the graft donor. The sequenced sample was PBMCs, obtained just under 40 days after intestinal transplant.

CDR3 sequence: CASSLDLLGRPEGYTEAFF. The CDR3 region has the DNA TGTGCCAGCAGCTTAGATCTATTGGGGAGGCCTGAAGGTTACACTGAAGCTTTCTTT. The V call is TRBV7-6, the J call TRBJ1-1, with D unclear. The CDR3 is 19 residues long. CDR1 and CDR2 from the germline V gene are SGHVS and FNYEAQ. Trimming took off 1 base at V and 3 bases at J, with 24 bases between the two ends.